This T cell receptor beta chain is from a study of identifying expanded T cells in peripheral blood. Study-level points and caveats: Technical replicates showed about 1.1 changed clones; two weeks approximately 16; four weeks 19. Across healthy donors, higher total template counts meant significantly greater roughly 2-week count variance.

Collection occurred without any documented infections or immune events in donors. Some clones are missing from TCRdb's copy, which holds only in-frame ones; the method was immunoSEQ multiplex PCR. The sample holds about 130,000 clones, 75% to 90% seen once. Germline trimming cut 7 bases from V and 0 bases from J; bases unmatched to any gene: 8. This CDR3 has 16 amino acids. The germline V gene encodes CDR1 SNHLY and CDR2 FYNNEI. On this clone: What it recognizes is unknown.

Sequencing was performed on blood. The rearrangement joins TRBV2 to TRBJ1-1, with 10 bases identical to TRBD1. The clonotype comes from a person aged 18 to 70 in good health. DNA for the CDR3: TGTGCCAGCACCGAGGGACAGGGGCTGATGAACACTGAAGCTTTCTTT. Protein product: CASTEGQGLMNTEAFF.